This entry lists 9 T cell receptor beta chains sequenced from one sample in a study of blood T cell repertoires in COVID-19. Some clones are missing from TCRdb's copy, which holds only in-frame ones; the method was immunoSEQ multiplex PCR. The sample lists more than 65,000 clones, around four fifths occurring once. Sample: peripheral blood. These receptor sequences come from a middle-aged man with active COVID-19.

The V gene is TRBV7-3, the J gene TRBJ1-2, with TRBD1 matching over 9 bases. V dropped 2 bases and J dropped 3; count of bases not matched to a gene: 7. This CDR3 is 16 amino acids long. Germline loops: CDR1 SGHTA, CDR2 FQGTGA. The CDR3 sequence: CASSLFGGQGYYGYTF. The CDR3 bases are TGTGCCAGCAGCTTATTTGGGGGACAGGGTTACTATGGCTACACCTTC.

The chain combines TRBV4-1 with TRBJ2-3; D remains ambiguous. The V and J ends lost 1 base and 0 bases respectively, with 11 bases between them. The CDR3 contains 16 residues. Germline loops: CDR1 MGHRA, CDR2 YSYEKL. CDR3 region: CASSQAGPRSTDTQYF. CDR3 DNA sequence: TGCGCCAGCAGCCAAGCAGGTCCCCGTAGCACAGATACGCAGTATTTT.

In this sample, this clone turned up a few times. The chain uses TRBV24-1 and TRBJ2-3; possibly TRBD1 for D (6 bases). This CDR3 region has 14 residues. Per the germline V gene, CDR1 is KGHDR and CDR2 is SFDVKD. V was trimmed by 2 bases and J by 4 bases, leaving 9 bases between them. CDR3: CATSDWGQADTQYF. CDR3 coding DNA: TGTGCCACCAGTGATTGGGGACAAGCAGATACGCAGTATTTT.

This sequence joins TRBV25-1 and TRBJ2-3, with 8 bases fitting TRBD1. Per germline, CDR1 MGHDK and CDR2 SYGVNS. This CDR3 contains 18 residues. Trimming cost V 1 base and J 0 bases; bases outside gene matches: 9. Here the CDR3 reads CASSEWKSRGPSTDTQYF. CDR3 DNA: TGTGCCAGCAGTGAATGGAAGAGCAGGGGGCCTAGCACAGATACGCAGTATTTT. Combining the CDR3 with reference TRBV25-1 and TRBJ2-3 gives the whole variable domain EADIYQTPRYLVIGTGKKITLECSQTMGHDKMYWYQQDPGMELHLIHYSYGVNSTEKGDLSSESTVSRIRTEHFPLTLESARPSHTSQYLCASSEWKSRGPSTDTQYFGPGTRLTVL.

This rearrangement joins TRBV7-6 to TRBJ2-3, with 11 positions matching TRBD2. Germline CDR1 and CDR2: SGHVS and FNYEAQ. Trimming removed 5 bases from V and 2 bases from J; junction bases left unmatched: 6. This CDR3 spans 16 amino acids. The chain's CDR3 is CASSPGLADNTDTQYF. The CDR3 DNA is TGTGCCAGCAGCCCGGGACTAGCGGATAACACAGATACGCAGTATTTT. Complete variable domain (other parts from reference TRBV7-6 and TRBJ2-3): GAGVSQSPRYKVTKRGQDVALRCDPISGHVSLYWYRQALGQGPEFLTYFNYEAQQDKSGLPNDRFSAERPEGSISTLTIQRTEQRDSAMYRCASSPGLADNTDTQYFGPGTRLTVL.

J is TRBJ2-1 and V is TRBV5-6; TRBD2 is a possible D gene (5 bases). CDR3 length: 13 amino acids. V lost 1 base to trimming and J lost 5 bases, with 7 bases between them. Per the germline V gene, CDR1 is SGHDT and CDR2 is YYEEEE. CDR3 nucleotide sequence: TGTGCCAGCAGCTTGATAGCGAACAATGAGCAGTTCTTC. Translated: CASSLIANNEQFF.

In this sample, this clone turned up once. CDR3 bases: TGTGCCAGCACCCGGACACCGAACACTGAAGCTTTCTTT. Protein product: CASTRTPNTEAFF. The chain combines TRBV12-3 or TRBV12-4 with TRBJ1-1; a possible D gene is TRBD1 (5 bases). This CDR3 has 13 residues. V was clipped by 7 bases and J by 1 base, with 10 bases between them.

This sequence joins TRBV7-3 and TRBJ2-2; 7 nucleotides match TRBD2. The germline CDR1 and CDR2 sequences are SGHTA and FQGTGA. This CDR3 has 15 amino acids. Trimming removed 3 bases from V and 1 base from J; junction bases left unmatched: 2. This CDR3 is CASSFTGGNTGELFF. The CDR3 bases are TGTGCCAGCAGCTTCACGGGGGGGAACACCGGGGAGCTGTTTTTT.

The chain uses TRBV15 and TRBJ2-7; tentatively, D is TRBD2 (6 bases). The CDR3 runs to 14 residues. V was shortened by 1 base and J by 7 bases, with 14 bases between the two germline ends. Germline lookup yields CDR1 LNHNV and CDR2 YYDKDF (reference sequence). In nucleotides, the CDR3 is TGTGCCACCAGCAGAGGGGGACGCGGAGGGGAGCAGTACTTC. It translates to CATSRGGRGGEQYF.